Shown below are 27 T cell receptor beta chains from a single sample sequenced in a study of control samples from healthy donors and cancer patients. Sequencing used immunoSEQ multiplex PCR; TCRdb keeps in-frame clones, though not all of them. The table includes tens of thousands of clones, about nine tenths detected once. The sample consisted of PBMCs. Receptor source: a man in his sixties with head and neck cancer.

This clone showed up just once. CDR3 residues: CASSPQAGAIHEQFF. CDR3 nucleotides: TGTGCCAGCAGCCCCCAGGCCGGTGCAATCCATGAGCAGTTCTTC. The chain couples TRBV11-1 to TRBJ2-1; D unresolved. V lost 5 bases and J lost 8, with 19 bases in between. The germline V gene encodes CDR1 SGHAT and CDR2 FQDESV (reference sequence). The CDR3 runs to 15 residues.

The V and J genes are TRBV25-1 and TRBJ2-3, with D possibly being TRBD2 (6 bases). The V and J ends lost 6 bases and 1 base respectively, with 17 bases between them. This CDR3 is 16 amino acids long. Per the germline V gene, CDR1 is MGHDK and CDR2 is SYGVNS. CDR3 in amino acids: CASSVGLLAGTDTQYF. CDR3 nucleotide sequence: TGTGCCAGCAGCGTAGGGTTACTAGCAGGCACAGATACGCAGTATTTT.

The CDR3 nucleotides are TGTGCCAGCATAAGGGAAGATGTCGGGGAGCTGTTTTTT. This sequence encodes CASIREDVGELFF. The chain combines TRBV28 with TRBJ2-2; D remains unclear. V was trimmed by 7 bases and J by 7 bases, leaving 13 bases between them. In germline, CDR1 is MDHEN, CDR2 SYDVKM. The CDR3 sequence is 13 residues long.

The V and J genes are TRBV21-1 and TRBJ1-1. TRBV21-1 has pseudogene status. This CDR3 contains 12 residues. The CDR3 is CARCGFLVEAFF. DNA for the CDR3: TGTGCCAGATGCGGGTTCCTGGTTGAAGCTTTCTTT.

The CDR3 loop is CASSSATSGIGGRDNEQFF. The DNA for the CDR3 is TGTGCCAGCAGCTCGGCTACTAGCGGGATCGGGGGGAGGGACAATGAGCAGTTCTTC. This chain connects TRBV7-6 to TRBJ2-1; TRBD2 agrees at 10 bases. CDR1 and CDR2 from the germline V gene are SGHVS and FNYEAQ. The junction had 17 bases not matched to a gene; V was cut back by 4 bases and J by 5 bases. CDR3 length equals 19 residues.

This chain uses TRBV3-1 (or the pseudogene TRBV3-2) with TRBJ1-2; 10 nucleotides match TRBD1. After removal of 6 bases from V and 7 bases from J, the junction contained 11 bases not matched to a gene. The CDR3 is made up of 15 amino acids. The germline V gene has CDR1 LGHDT and CDR2 YNNKEL (reference sequence). CDR3 sequence reads: CASRPTYRDRGGYTF. In nucleotides, the CDR3 is TGTGCCAGCAGACCTACCTACCGGGACAGGGGTGGCTACACCTTC.

The chain employs TRBV10-3 and TRBJ1-5, with a tentative D call TRBD1 (5 bases). Trimming took 10 bases from V and 0 from J, leaving 13 bases between them. The CDR3 is made up of 14 amino acids. The germline V gene encodes CDR1 ENHRY and CDR2 SYGVKD. In DNA form, the CDR3 reads TGTGCCACTCAGGACACTAATAGCAATCAGCCCCAGCATTTT. Translated: CATQDTNSNQPQHF.

The rearrangement joins TRBV27 to TRBJ2-2; 13 bases agree with TRBD2. The CDR3 covers 16 residues. V was pared by 6 bases and J by 7 bases, with 8 bases of the junction left unmatched. CDR1 is MNHEY, CDR2 SMNVEV, per germline (reference sequence). The CDR3 sequence: CASRGLAGPGVGELFF. DNA of the CDR3: TGTGCCAGCAGGGGACTAGCGGGGCCCGGCGTCGGGGAGCTGTTTTTT.

This clone was counted a single time. The chain combines TRBV28 with TRBJ2-1; 10 positions agree with TRBD2. Losses at the gene ends were 5 bases for V and 14 bases for J; bases not matched to a gene: 9. CDR1 and CDR2 from the germline V gene are MDHEN and SYDVKM. This CDR3 region has 13 residues. The CDR3 bases are TGTGCCAGCAGTCTCCCCCCAGCGGGAGGGGAGTTCTTC. Its protein product is CASSLPPAGGEFF.

This chain connects TRBV4-2 to TRBJ1-2; 7 bases are a match to TRBD1. The CDR3 runs to 14 residues. The germline V gene encodes CDR1 LGHNA and CDR2 YNFKEQ. The V segment lost 1 base and the J segment 8 bases; nucleotides outside the gene matches: 7. The CDR3, as DNA: TGTGCCAGCAGCCAAGTAGGGGGCCCGCGGGGCTACACCTTC. Amino acid sequence: CASSQVGGPRGYTF.

CDR3 in DNA: TGTGCCAGCAGTTACTTTAAGACAGGGGAAAAACTGTTTTTT. Translated: CASSYFKTGEKLFF. V usage is TRBV6-6 and J usage is TRBJ1-4; 7 bases match TRBD1. The germline V gene has CDR1 MNHNY and CDR2 SVGAGI (reference sequence). The CDR3 consists of 14 residues. The V gene end was trimmed by 1 base and the J gene end by 8 bases; junction bases not matched to a gene: 4.

V is TRBV5-1 and J is TRBJ2-5, with D maybe TRBD1 (6 bases). Germline CDR1 SGHRS, CDR2 YFSETQ. V dropped 9 bases and J dropped 4 bases, with 16 bases sitting between them. CDR3 length: 13 amino acids. DNA of the CDR3: TGCGCCACAAAGAAACTAGGGGGAGAGACCCAGTACTTC. This gives the protein CATKKLGGETQYF.

Written as DNA, the CDR3 is TGTGCCAGTGGAGAAGGGGAAACAGGGGCCGACTATGGCTACACCTTC. This sequence encodes CASGEGETGADYGYTF. The genes are TRBV19 and TRBJ1-2; 7 bases map to TRBD1. This CDR3 comprises 16 residues. J was trimmed by 3 bases and V by 8 bases; bases with no gene match: 15. The germline gives CDR1 LNHDA, CDR2 SQIVND (reference sequence).

V is TRBV28 and J is TRBJ2-3; TRBD2 aligns across 7 bases. The CDR3 has 16 amino acids. With 4 bases clipped from V and 2 bases from J, the junction kept 9 bases outside the gene matches. Germline V gene sequence: CDR1 MDHEN, CDR2 SYDVKM. The CDR3 DNA follows: TGTGCCAGCAGTTCCTCTCCACGGGGGGACACAGATACGCAGTATTTT. Translation gives CASSSSPRGDTDTQYF.

The chain links TRBV19 to TRBJ1-2; the D is unclear. CDR3 length: 13 residues. Per the germline V gene, CDR1 is LNHDA and CDR2 is SQIVND (reference sequence). Trimming removed 3 bases from V and 3 bases from J, with 8 bases in between. The CDR3 sequence: CASSIASYYGYTF. CDR3 nucleotides: TGTGCCAGTAGTATCGCTTCCTACTATGGCTACACCTTC.

V is TRBV28 and J is TRBJ1-2; D perhaps matches TRBD1 (5 bases). V gave up 3 bases and J gave up 8 bases, with 10 bases separating them. Germline V gene data show CDR1 as MDHEN and CDR2 as SYDVKM. This CDR3 contains 12 residues. The CDR3 nucleotides read TGTGCCAGCAGTTTTAAGGGGCTCGGCTACACCTTC. This encodes CASSFKGLGYTF.

This sequence joins TRBV7-9 and TRBJ2-2, with D maybe TRBD1 (5 bases). Germline V lookup: CDR1 SEHNR, CDR2 FQNEAQ (reference sequence). The CDR3 sequence is 15 residues long. V was trimmed by 10 bases and J by 0 bases, leaving 15 bases between them. The CDR3 nucleotides read TGTGCCACCCCGACCCCAGGGACGAACACCGGGGAGCTGTTTTTT. Translation: CATPTPGTNTGELFF. Full variable domain (outside the CDR3, taken from reference TRBV7-9 and TRBJ2-2): DTGVSQNPRHKITKRGQNVTFRCDPISEHNRLYWYRQTLGQGPEFLTYFQNEAQLEKSRLLSDRFSAERPKGSFSTLEIQRTEQGDSAMYLCATPTPGTNTGELFFGEGSRLTVL.

The chain is built from TRBV24-1 and TRBJ1-4; 9 nucleotides align to TRBD1. The ends lost 2 bases at V and 5 bases at J; junction bases unmatched: 2. The CDR3 is 15 amino acids. From germline, CDR1 is KGHDR and CDR2 SFDVKD. In nucleotides, the CDR3 is TGTGCCACCAGTGATTCCGGGACAGGGAATGAAAAACTGTTTTTT. The encoded protein is CATSDSGTGNEKLFF.

The rearrangement uses TRBV7-9 and TRBJ1-2; TRBD1 agrees at 9 bases. V was clipped by 3 bases and J by 7 bases; unmatched bases: 0. This CDR3 comprises 12 residues. Germline lookup yields CDR1 SEHNR and CDR2 FQNEAQ (reference sequence). DNA of the CDR3: TGTGCCAGCAGCTTGGGACAGGGTGGCTACACCTTC. As protein: CASSLGQGGYTF.

The chain couples TRBV30 to TRBJ2-7; 8 nucleotides align to TRBD2. Germline CDR1 GTSNPN, CDR2 SVGIG (reference sequence). V was clipped by 5 bases and J by 12 bases; unmatched bases: 15. The CDR3 is 13 residues long. DNA for the CDR3: TGTGCCTGGCAAGAGCGGGGGCCACCTCATCGGTACTTC. Encoded protein: CAWQERGPPHRYF.

This clone was counted once. The chain is built from TRBV6-2 or TRBV6-3 and TRBJ1-5; unclear D gene. V lost 4 bases and J 3 bases, leaving 7 bases between the germline ends. Per the germline V gene, CDR1 is MNHEY and CDR2 is SVGEGT. The CDR3 extends over 13 amino acids. Here the CDR3 DNA reads TGTGCCAGCAGTTTAGGTTACAATCAGCCCCAGCATTTT. Translation gives CASSLGYNQPQHF.

This clone was counted once. The chain combines TRBV6-4 with TRBJ1-1, with 9 bases lining up with TRBD1. Germline CDR1 and CDR2: MRHNA and SNTAGT. This CDR3 is built from 13 residues. Unmatched junction bases numbered 5, after V lost 5 bases and J lost 7 bases. The CDR3: CASSTRQGGEAFF. The DNA of the CDR3 is TGTGCCAGCAGTACAAGACAGGGGGGTGAAGCTTTCTTT.

V gene TRBV6-1 combines with J gene TRBJ1-4; 8 bases fit TRBD1. The germline V gene has CDR1 MNHNS and CDR2 SASEGT. The V segment lost 4 bases and the J segment 8 bases; nucleotides outside the gene matches: 15. The CDR3 is 17 amino acids. This CDR3 reads CASSGFGAGGAGEKLFF. The CDR3 DNA sequence: TGTGCCAGCAGTGGGTTTGGCGCAGGGGGCGCTGGGGAAAAACTGTTTTTT.

This chain connects TRBV19 to TRBJ2-1; TRBD1 matches 7 bases. The CDR3 runs 13 residues. Trimming removed 4 bases from V and 12 bases from J; junction bases left unmatched: 9. Germline values: CDR1 LNHDA, CDR2 SQIVND (reference sequence). CDR3 DNA sequence: TGTGCCAGTAGTACCGGACCCCAGGGGGTGCAGTTCTTC. It yields the protein CASSTGPQGVQFF.

The V and J genes are TRBV4-2 and TRBJ2-3, with D uncertain. V was pared by 1 base and J by 4 bases, with 9 bases between. The CDR3 runs to 14 residues. Germline V CDR1 and CDR2: LGHNA, YNFKEQ. CDR3 residues: CASSQARVADTQYF. The CDR3 DNA sequence: TGTGCCAGCAGCCAAGCAAGGGTGGCAGATACGCAGTATTTT.

The genes are TRBV15 and TRBJ1-6, with 8 bases matching TRBD1. Per the germline V gene, CDR1 is LNHNV and CDR2 is YYDKDF (reference sequence). V shed 1 base and J 7 bases; nucleotides not matched to a gene: 3. This CDR3 is 15 amino acids long. Here the CDR3 DNA reads TGTGCCACCAGCAGAGGACGACAGGGGAATTCACCCCTCCACTTT. It is translated as CATSRGRQGNSPLHF.

This clone was detected only once. J is TRBJ2-7 and V is TRBV11-3, with D perhaps TRBD2 (5 bases). Germline-derived CDR1 and CDR2 are SGHNT and YENEEA. Between the trimmed V and J ends, which lost 3 bases and 3 bases, there was a span of 9 bases. CDR3 length: 13 amino acids. The CDR3 DNA reads TGTGCCAGCAGCTTCGGGGTAAACTACGAGCAGTACTTC. It codes for CASSFGVNYEQYF.